Shown below are 26 T cell receptor beta chains from a single sample sequenced in a study of Graves' ophthalmopathy and Graves' hyperthyroidism. As the template, RNA transcripts were used to amplify TCR beta CDR3 regions. HTBI primers primed a first-round RT-PCR, and a second-round multiplex PCR followed. TCRdb recomputed calls from the multiplex PCR reads with MiXCR, one row per CDR3 protein. The data contain under 350,000 distinct CDR3 sequences, about a sixth of them seen just once; the ten biggest clones take up around an eighth. Sequenced sample: peripheral blood. The receptors come from an adult man with Graves' ophthalmopathy.

The sample holds many counts of this clonotype. This rearrangement joins TRBV5-1 to TRBJ2-6; D uncertain. The germline gives CDR1 SGHRS, CDR2 YFSETQ. This CDR3 contains 16 residues. Trimming took off 4 bases at V and 0 bases at J, with 11 bases between the two ends. The chain's CDR3 is CASSRAGFSGANVLTF. The CDR3 coding sequence is TGCGCCAGCAGCAGGGCCGGGTTCTCTGGGGCCAACGTCCTGACTTTC.

This sequence joins TRBV12-3 or TRBV12-4 and TRBJ2-2; 8 bases fit TRBD2. The V segment lost 3 bases and the J segment 6 bases; nucleotides outside the gene matches: 15. The CDR3 contains 18 residues. The chain's CDR3 is CASSFPGGGLVGPGELFF. The CDR3 nucleotides are TGTGCCAGCAGTTTTCCCGGCGGGGGGCTAGTAGGACCCGGGGAGCTGTTTTTT.

This clonotype was observed many times. The chain joins TRBV19 to TRBJ1-5, with 9 bases lining up with TRBD1. J was trimmed by 5 bases and V by 1 base; bases with no gene match: 12. In germline, CDR1 is LNHDA, CDR2 SQIVND (reference sequence). This CDR3 region has 18 residues. In nucleotides, the CDR3 is TGTGCCAGTAGTATAGTCACAGGGGGCGCTAGGAACGATCAGCCCCAGCATTTT. It yields the protein CASSIVTGGARNDQPQHF. The whole variable domain, remainder taken from reference TRBV19 and TRBJ1-5, is DGGITQSPKYLFRKEGQNVTLSCEQNLNHDAMYWYRQDPGQGLRLIYYSQIVNDFQKGDIAEGYSVSREKKESFPLTVTSAQKNPTAFYLCASSIVTGGARNDQPQHFGDGTRLSIL.

The V and J genes are TRBV7-3 and TRBJ2-7; TRBD1 might be the D (6 bases). The CDR3 is 14 amino acids. V was pared by 2 bases and J by 6 bases, with 14 bases between. In germline, CDR1 is SGHTA, CDR2 FQGTGA. This CDR3 is CASSLHTGSGEQYF. The CDR3 DNA reads TGTGCCAGCAGCTTACACACAGGGTCGGGCGAGCAGTACTTC.

This chain connects TRBV29-1 to TRBJ2-7; D may be TRBD1 (6 bases). Germline assignment: CDR1 SQVTM and CDR2 ANQGSEA. The germline V and J ends were trimmed by 7 bases and 2 bases, with 15 bases remaining between them. This CDR3 has 13 residues. CDR3 amino acids: CSAYLQGPYEQYF. The CDR3 nucleotides read TGCAGCGCTTACCTACAGGGACCCTACGAGCAGTACTTC.

This clonotype was recorded many times. V usage is TRBV2 and J usage is TRBJ2-5; 8 bases align to TRBD2. CDR1 SNHLY and CDR2 FYNNEI come from the germline V gene. V shed 6 bases, J shed 1 base, and the junction held 4 bases outside the gene matches. This CDR3 region has 14 residues. Here the CDR3 reads CASRETSGQETQYF. The CDR3 coding sequence is TGTGCCAGCAGGGAAACTAGCGGCCAAGAGACCCAGTACTTC.

This clonotype has a count of ten or more. The J gene is TRBJ1-1, the V gene TRBV18; D gene unclear. This CDR3 has 13 amino acids. The ends were cut back, 6 bases at V and 7 bases at J, with 15 bases in the middle. Germline V gene sequence: CDR1 KGHSH, CDR2 LQKENI. The CDR3 DNA follows: TGTGCCAGCTCTCGGGGTTCCGATAATGAAGCTTTCTTT. Its protein product is CASSRGSDNEAFF.

This clonotype was counted many times. The V call is TRBV6-1, the J call TRBJ2-5; D unclear. The CDR3 is 12 residues long. V lost 8 bases and J lost 2, with 9 bases in between. CDR1 and CDR2 (germline): MNHNS, SASEGT. The CDR3 spells CASGEQQETQYF. For the CDR3, the DNA is TGTGCCAGCGGGGAACAGCAAGAGACCCAGTACTTC.

This clonotype was counted many times. It is unclear where the CDR3 begins or ends on the DNA, so no DNA is shown, and the CDR3 is as TCRdb lists it. The rearrangement joins TRBV6-5 to TRBJ1-1. The germline gives CDR1 MNHEY, CDR2 SVGAGI. The CDR3 adds up to 12 amino acids, both ends counted. CDR3 region: CASSSSVAEAFF.

This clonotype was recorded many times. The chain is built from TRBV19 and TRBJ1-2; D might be TRBD1 (5 bases). This CDR3 comprises 16 residues. Trimming left V 5 bases short and J 0 bases short, with 16 bases between. Germline-derived CDR1 and CDR2 are LNHDA and SQIVND (reference sequence). The CDR3, as DNA: TGTGCCAGTAGTCTCTCGGGGACCGTTACTAACTATGGCTACACCTTC. Its translation is CASSLSGTVTNYGYTF.

The chain is built from TRBV12-3 or TRBV12-4 and TRBJ2-5; 14 bases are a match to TRBD2. The CDR3 has 18 amino acids. V lost 1 base to trimming and J lost 1 base; unmatched junction nucleotides: 5. The CDR3 loop is CASSLGRTSGRIQETQYF. The CDR3 DNA is TGTGCCAGCAGTTTAGGCAGGACTAGCGGGAGGATCCAAGAGACCCAGTACTTC.

This clonotype was found many times. This rearrangement joins TRBV5-5 to TRBJ1-6, with a tentative D call TRBD1 (6 bases). The V gene lost 3 bases and the J gene lost 7 bases, with 17 bases spanning the gap. This CDR3 has 16 amino acids. The germline gives CDR1 SGHKS, CDR2 YYEKEE (reference sequence). The CDR3 is CASSSFLGAVNSPLHF. Written as DNA, the CDR3 is TGTGCCAGCAGCTCTTTCTTGGGGGCAGTCAATTCACCCCTCCACTTT.

About this clonotype: One end of the junction fails to match germline, which may point to a read error. The rearrangement uses TRBV4-1 and TRBJ1-2; D is undetermined. This CDR3 is 14 amino acids long. The germline gives CDR1 MGHRA, CDR2 YSYEKL. CDR3 sequence reads: CASSEDAFNYGYTF. CDR3 bases: TGCGCCAGCAGCGAAGACGCATTTAACTATGGCTACACCTTC.

This clonotype was picked up many times. The chain uses TRBV6-2 or TRBV6-3 and TRBJ2-5, with 9 bases aligning to TRBD2. J was trimmed by 3 bases and V by 0 bases; bases with no gene match: 5. CDR3 length: 16 amino acids. Germline CDR1 is MNHEY and CDR2 is SVGEGT. CDR3 sequence (DNA): TGTGCCAGCAGTTACTCGCCTAGCGGGGATAAAGAGACCCAGTACTTC. This codes for CASSYSPSGDKETQYF.

This clonotype was counted ten times or more. The V gene is TRBV7-9, the J gene TRBJ1-1; D is uncertain. CDR1 is SEHNR and CDR2 is FQNEAQ in the germline V gene (reference sequence). This CDR3 has 12 residues. V lost 6 bases and J 7 bases, leaving 12 bases between the germline ends. For the CDR3, the DNA is TGTGCCAGCAGAAATAGCGGGATTGAAGCTTTCTTT. Protein: CASRNSGIEAFF.

This clonotype was observed at least ten times. At one end the junction does not follow the germline gene, possibly because of a read error. This chain connects TRBV6-2 or TRBV6-3 to TRBJ2-7; D is ambiguous. Germline CDR1 is MNHEY and CDR2 is SVGEGT. The CDR3 contains 15 residues. The CDR3 DNA is TGTGCCAGCAGTCTCTCGGGCCCCTTCTCCCACGAGCAGTACTTC. It specifies CASSLSGPFSHEQYF.

This clonotype has a handful of counts. The chain employs TRBV7-2 and TRBJ1-2; 7 positions agree with TRBD1. The CDR3 is made up of 15 amino acids. Losses at the gene ends were 5 bases for V and 4 bases for J; bases not matched to a gene: 10. The V gene's germline CDR1 is SGHTA and CDR2 FQGNSA. The CDR3 protein is CASSTDRDSLYGYTF. In DNA, the CDR3 is TGTGCCAGCAGCACCGACCGGGACAGCCTCTATGGCTACACCTTC.

The table lists this clonotype with many counts. The chain has TRBV12-3 or TRBV12-4 and TRBJ2-5, with 10 bases that match TRBD2. J lost 4 bases, V lost 2 bases, and 1 base had no gene match. CDR3 length: 14 amino acids. CDR3 sequence: CASSLLAGVETQYF. The CDR3 DNA is TGTGCCAGCAGTTTACTAGCGGGGGTAGAGACCCAGTACTTC.

This clonotype was observed at least ten times. J is TRBJ2-5 and V is TRBV10-3; 7 bases are a match to TRBD1. This CDR3 region has 12 residues. Germline lookup yields CDR1 ENHRY and CDR2 SYGVKD. Unmatched junction bases numbered 6, after V lost 10 bases and J lost 4 bases. The CDR3 region is CATGQERETQYF. CDR3 DNA: TGTGCCACCGGACAGGAACGAGAGACCCAGTACTTC.

This clonotype was seen many times. The chain has TRBV7-2 and TRBJ1-1; perhaps TRBD1 as D (5 bases). CDR1 and CDR2 (germline): SGHTA, FQGNSA. The CDR3 length is 14 residues. V lost 3 bases to trimming and J lost 0 bases, with 8 bases between them. In DNA form, the CDR3 reads TGTGCCAGCAGCTTGCGGGACGTGAACACTGAAGCTTTCTTT. It encodes CASSLRDVNTEAFF.

There are many counts of this clonotype. The CDR3 region has the DNA TGCAGCGTTCAGGGTGTTTTGAACACTGAAGCTTTCTTT. Translating gives CSVQGVLNTEAFF. This chain joins TRBV29-1 and TRBJ1-1; perhaps TRBD1 as D (5 bases). CDR1 and CDR2 (germline): SQVTM, ANQGSEA. V lost 5 bases to trimming and J lost 0 bases, with 10 bases between them. There are 13 residues in the CDR3.

This clonotype was observed at least ten times. CDR3 residues: CASSLLNRDFETQYF. The CDR3 DNA follows: TGTGCCAGCAGCTTACTCAATCGGGACTTTGAGACCCAGTACTTC. J is TRBJ2-5 and V is TRBV6-5; a possible D gene is TRBD2 (6 bases). The CDR3 covers 15 residues. V was cut by 6 bases and J by 5 bases, with 19 bases left in between. Germline V CDR1 and CDR2: MNHEY, SVGAGI.

This clonotype was seen many times. This chain connects TRBV15 to TRBJ1-1, with 10 bases matching TRBD1. The CDR3 consists of 15 residues. The J segment lost 6 bases and the V segment lost 3 bases, leaving 7 bases of the junction unmatched. Germline assignment: CDR1 LNHNV and CDR2 YYDKDF (reference sequence). The CDR3 reads CATSSKDRGTAEAFF. CDR3 in DNA: TGTGCCACCAGCAGTAAGGACAGGGGGACTGCTGAAGCTTTCTTT.

This clonotype was picked up many times. A much larger clone differs by one base, so this may be a read error. This sequence joins TRBV6-5 and TRBJ1-6; 7 nucleotides line up with TRBD1. The germline gives CDR1 MNHEY, CDR2 SVGAGI. V trimming: 2 bases; J trimming: 11 bases; junction bases outside the gene matches: 6. This CDR3 is built from 14 residues. This CDR3 is CASSYGQGGPPLHF. CDR3 sequence (DNA): TGTGCCAGCAGTTACGGGCAGGGGGGGCCACCCCTCCACTTT.

The rearrangement joins TRBV28 to TRBJ2-7; D is uncertain. With 2 bases removed from V and 9 bases from J, the gap between germline ends came to 23 bases. This CDR3 has 16 amino acids. Germline loops: CDR1 MDHEN, CDR2 SYDVKM. CDR3 region: CASSLVSWVPTSGQYF. The DNA for the CDR3 is TGTGCCAGCAGTTTAGTCTCTTGGGTCCCTACGAGTGGGCAGTACTTC. Together with reference TRBV28 and TRBJ2-7, the CDR3 gives the full variable domain: DVKVTQSSRYLVKRTGEKVFLECVQDMDHENMFWYRQDPGLGLRLIYFSYDVKMKEKGDIPEGYSVSREKKERFSLILESASTNQTSMYLCASSLVSWVPTSGQYFGPGTRLTVT.

Details on this clonotype: The junction shows a germline mismatch at one end, possibly a read error. The chain joins TRBV6-1 to TRBJ2-4; tentatively, D is TRBD1 (6 bases). Germline V gene data show CDR1 as MNHNS and CDR2 as SASEGT. CDR3 length: 13 residues. CDR3 nucleotide sequence: TGTGCCAGCAGTGGCATACAGGGACCCCCCCGGGACTTC. Translating gives CASSGIQGPPRDF.